One and the same sample provided the 15 T cell receptor beta chains below, sequenced in a study of T-cell memory formation after mild COVID-19. TCRdb independently ran MiXCR on the 5' RACE reads; one entry per CDR3 protein. Among about 360,000 distinct CDR3 sequences listed, 10% to 15% were seen once. The sequencing input was PBMCs or a T cell subset sorted from them (not recorded which). The receptors originated from a man between 18 and 29 years old who had mild COVID-19 (a few samples of this study predate the infection). Cell type and time point are not known.

The chain couples TRBV18 to TRBJ1-2, with D tentatively TRBD1 (6 bases). Looked up from germline, CDR1 is KGHSH and CDR2 is LQKENI. The CDR3 is made up of 16 amino acids. V was clipped by 4 bases and J by 6 bases, with 21 bases between them. The CDR3 reads CASSLLRDTIPDGYTF. In DNA form, the CDR3 reads TGTGCCAGCTCACTCCTCCGGGACACTATTCCTGATGGCTACACCTTC.

The rearrangement links TRBV2 to TRBJ2-7; the D gene could be TRBD1 or TRBD2 (5 bases each). This CDR3 has 14 amino acids. Germline CDR1 SNHLY, CDR2 FYNNEI. V was shortened by 3 bases and J by 1 base, with 10 bases between the two germline ends. The CDR3 nucleotides read TGTGCCAGCAGTGACCAGGGAGAGTCCTACGAGCAGTACGTC. Encoded protein: CASSDQGESYEQYV.

The chain recombines TRBV4-1 with TRBJ1-1; D call uncertain. The V end lost 2 bases, the J end lost 3 bases, and 13 bases lay between the germline ends. CDR1 MGHRA and CDR2 YSYEKL come from the germline V gene. This CDR3 is built from 15 residues. DNA of the CDR3: TGCGCCAGCAGCCAAATCGGACTAAAACACACTGAAGCTTTCTTT. Protein: CASSQIGLKHTEAFF.

The genes are TRBV7-3 and TRBJ2-1; TRBD1 matches 8 bases. The CDR3 loop spans 14 amino acids. Germline assignment: CDR1 SGHTA and CDR2 FQGTGA. The J segment lost 7 bases and the V segment lost 5 bases, leaving 7 bases of the junction unmatched. The CDR3 protein is CASSLDRGKNEQFF. The CDR3 DNA is TGTGCCAGCAGCCTCGACAGGGGCAAGAATGAGCAGTTCTTC.

This clonotype has more than one count but fewer than ten. The chain carries TRBV7-9 and TRBJ2-7; D possibly uses TRBD1 or TRBD2 (6 bases each). The V gene's germline CDR1 is SEHNR and CDR2 FQNEAQ (reference sequence). Trimming took off 6 bases at V and 6 bases at J, with 24 bases between the two ends. The CDR3 has 16 amino acids. The CDR3 spells CASSLGPTLGGSEQYF. CDR3 DNA: TGTGCCAGCAGTCTAGGTCCCACTTTGGGGGGCTCCGAGCAGTACTTC.

The table lists this clonotype with a count of one. This sequence joins TRBV7-2 and TRBJ2-1; 14 nucleotides match TRBD2. The CDR3 has 16 residues. With 7 bases clipped from V and 10 bases from J, the junction kept 12 bases outside the gene matches. Germline values: CDR1 SGHTA, CDR2 FQGNSA. The CDR3 region has the DNA TGTGCCAGCACCCTGACCGGACTAGCGGGGGGTGGCGAGCAGTTCTTC. It yields the protein CASTLTGLAGGGEQFF.

This clonotype was picked up a small number of times. The gene calls are TRBV6-6 and TRBJ1-2; possible D gene TRBD1, 5 bases. The CDR3 has 14 amino acids. V was shortened by 7 bases and J by 5 bases, with 17 bases between the two germline ends. CDR1 is MNHNY and CDR2 is SVGAGI in the germline V gene (reference sequence). This chain's CDR3 is CASNKRGGEYGYTF. The CDR3 region has the DNA TGTGCCAGCAACAAACGCGGGGGGGAATATGGCTACACCTTC.

J is TRBJ2-7 and V is TRBV19, with D possibly matching TRBD1 (7 bases). The CDR3 spans 12 residues. V was shortened by 9 bases and J by 2 bases, with 11 bases between the two germline ends. CDR1 is LNHDA and CDR2 is SQIVND in the germline V gene (reference sequence). CDR3 bases: TGTGCCAGCAGGGGGGCCCCCTACGAGCAGTACTTC. Translating gives CASRGAPYEQYF.

This clonotype has only a few counts. J is TRBJ1-6 and V is TRBV5-1; TRBD1 is a possible D gene (5 bases). Trimming cost V 0 bases and J 9 bases, with 10 bases left between them. Germline V gene sequence: CDR1 SGHRS, CDR2 YFSETQ. This CDR3 is built from 14 residues. CDR3 sequence reads: CASSLEGRGSPLHF. In DNA form, the CDR3 reads TGCGCCAGCAGCTTGGAGGGAAGGGGTTCACCCCTCCACTTT. The full variable domain, with the rest looked up from reference TRBV5-1 and TRBJ1-6, is KAGVTQTPRYLIKTRGQQVTLSCSPISGHRSVSWYQQTPGQGLQFLFEYFSETQRNKGNFPGRFSGRQFSNSRSEMNVSTLELGDSALYLCASSLEGRGSPLHFGNGTRLTVT.

The chain combines TRBV7-2 with TRBJ2-2; D gene unclear. V was cut by 1 base and J by 3 bases, with 15 bases left in between. This CDR3 spans 17 amino acids. The germline gives CDR1 SGHTA, CDR2 FQGNSA. The CDR3 DNA is TGTGCCAGCAGCTTAGGTCCGGAAATGCTCTACACCGGGGAGCTGTTTTTT. Protein: CASSLGPEMLYTGELFF. Looking up the rest from reference TRBV7-2 and TRBJ2-2 gives the full variable domain: GAGVSQSPSNKVTEKGKDVELRCDPISGHTALYWYRQSLGQGLEFLIYFQGNSAPDKSGLPSDRFSAERTGGSVSTLTIQRTQQEDSAVYLCASSLGPEMLYTGELFFGEGSRLTVL.

The V call is TRBV6-5, the J call TRBJ2-7, with D uncertain. Per the germline V gene, CDR1 is MNHEY and CDR2 is SVGAGI. The V gene lost 8 bases and the J gene lost 0 bases, with 8 bases spanning the gap. CDR3 size: 12 residues. This CDR3 reads CASGRSSYEQYV. CDR3 bases: TGTGCCAGCGGCAGGAGCTCCTACGAGCAGTACGTC.

This clonotype has just a few counts. This chain joins TRBV12-3 or TRBV12-4 and TRBJ1-5; unclear D gene. The CDR3 has 14 residues. Trimming removed 6 bases from V and 3 bases from J, with 12 bases in between. CDR3 DNA sequence: TGTGCCAGCAGGATTCGACGGATCAATCAGCCCCAGCATTTT. It codes for CASRIRRINQPQHF.

This chain connects TRBV6-1 to TRBJ1-5; D call uncertain. CDR3 length: 11 residues. Germline-derived CDR1 and CDR2 are MNHNS and SASEGT. V was trimmed by 7 bases and J by 11 bases, leaving 12 bases between them. The CDR3: CASTDPRTQHF. CDR3 coding DNA: TGTGCCAGCACCGATCCACGGACCCAGCATTTT.

There are a few counts of this clonotype. The chain couples TRBV5-1 to TRBJ1-2; the D gene is possibly TRBD1 (5 bases). V gave up 0 bases and J gave up 4 bases, with 10 bases separating them. The CDR3 is 14 amino acids. CDR1 is SGHRS, CDR2 YFSETQ, per germline. CDR3 coding DNA: TGCGCCAGCAGCTTGGGGGCAGGGACCTATGGCTACACCTTC. Translation: CASSLGAGTYGYTF.

J is TRBJ2-7 and V is TRBV5-1; TRBD1 agrees at 8 bases. Germline assignment: CDR1 SGHRS and CDR2 YFSETQ. Germline trimming cut 4 bases from V and 7 bases from J; bases unmatched to any gene: 10. The CDR3 is 14 amino acids. The CDR3 DNA reads TGCGCCAGCAGCCCGATCGGGCACAGGGGGGAGCAGTACTTC. This encodes CASSPIGHRGEQYF.